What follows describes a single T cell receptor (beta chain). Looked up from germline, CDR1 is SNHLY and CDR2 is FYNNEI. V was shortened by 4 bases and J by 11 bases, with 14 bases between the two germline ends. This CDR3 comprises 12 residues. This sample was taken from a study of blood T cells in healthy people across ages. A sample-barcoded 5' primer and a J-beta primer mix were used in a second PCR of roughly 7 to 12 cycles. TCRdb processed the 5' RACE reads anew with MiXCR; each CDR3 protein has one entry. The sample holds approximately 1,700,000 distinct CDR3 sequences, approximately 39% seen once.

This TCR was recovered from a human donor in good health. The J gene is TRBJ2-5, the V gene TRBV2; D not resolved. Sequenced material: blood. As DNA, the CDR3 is TGTGCCAGCAGTGGTCCGACGGCGGTGCAGTACTTC. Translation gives CASSGPTAVQYF.